Each of the 27 T cell receptor beta chains below was sequenced from the same sample in a study of blood T cell repertoires in COVID-19. Measured with immunoSEQ multiplex PCR; TCRdb has only the in-frame clones, and not every one. The data show a few hundred thousand clones, roughly nine tenths seen once. What was sequenced was PBMCs or T cells enriched from blood (not recorded which). The receptors shown here come from a woman in her 30s who had recovered from COVID-19.

The sample holds one count of this clone. The chain combines TRBV2 with TRBJ1-5; 7 bases match TRBD1. The CDR3 spans 15 residues. V gave up 8 bases and J gave up 2 bases; unmatched junction bases: 9. Germline-derived CDR1 and CDR2 are SNHLY and FYNNEI. Here the CDR3 reads CASVEGAVGNQPQHF. The CDR3 bases are TGTGCCAGCGTAGAGGGGGCCGTTGGCAATCAGCCCCAGCATTTT.

In DNA, the CDR3 is TGTGCCAGCAGTCCAGCAAGGGGGACCAGCCGCAATGAGCAGTTCTTC. Translating it yields CASSPARGTSRNEQFF. The chain combines TRBV28 with TRBJ2-1, with D tentatively TRBD1 (6 bases). The germline V and J ends were trimmed by 5 bases and 6 bases, with 20 bases remaining between them. Germline values: CDR1 MDHEN, CDR2 SYDVKM. The CDR3 contains 16 residues. The variable domain in full, with the rest retrieved from reference TRBV28 and TRBJ2-1, is DVKVTQSSRYLVKRTGEKVFLECVQDMDHENMFWYRQDPGLGLRLIYFSYDVKMKEKGDIPEGYSVSREKKERFSLILESASTNQTSMYLCASSPARGTSRNEQFFGPGTRLTVL.

Here the CDR3 reads CASSYSTGSPYEQYF. The CDR3, as DNA: TGTGCCAGCAGTTACTCGACCGGGAGCCCCTACGAGCAGTACTTC. V and J are TRBV6-5 and TRBJ2-7, with a weak D call TRBD2 (6 bases). Trimming took off 0 bases at V and 2 bases at J, with 11 bases between the two ends. Germline-derived CDR1 and CDR2 are MNHEY and SVGAGI. There are 15 residues in the CDR3.

This sequence joins TRBV11-2 and TRBJ2-3; 7 nucleotides line up with TRBD2. V shed 2 bases, J shed 0 bases, and the junction held 5 bases outside the gene matches. Per germline, CDR1 SGHAT and CDR2 FQNNGV. This CDR3 spans 16 amino acids. The CDR3 here is CASSLILALSTDTQYF. The CDR3 region has the DNA TGTGCCAGCAGCTTAATACTAGCGCTTAGCACAGATACGCAGTATTTT. Full variable domain (remainder filled in from reference TRBV11-2 and TRBJ2-3): EAGVAQSPRYKIIEKRQSVAFWCNPISGHATLYWYQQILGQGPKLLIQFQNNGVVDDSQLPKDRFSAERLKGVDSTLKIQPAKLEDSAVYLCASSLILALSTDTQYFGPGTRLTVL.

The CDR3 nucleotides read TGTGCCACCAGTGACCTCGGACAGGGGGGCGGTGAGCAGTTCTTC. This sequence encodes CATSDLGQGGGEQFF. The genes are TRBV24-1 and TRBJ2-1; the match to TRBD1 covers 10 bases. The length of the CDR3 is 15 residues. The ends lost 4 bases at V and 9 bases at J; junction bases unmatched: 8. Germline V CDR1 and CDR2: KGHDR, SFDVKD.

This clone was detected once. The genes are TRBV11-2 and TRBJ1-6; D might be TRBD1 (5 bases). The germline gives CDR1 SGHAT, CDR2 FQNNGV. The CDR3 has 15 amino acids. V lost 5 bases and J 9 bases, leaving 17 bases between the germline ends. CDR3: CASSPELTGVSPLHF. For the CDR3, the DNA is TGTGCCAGCAGCCCCGAGTTAACAGGAGTTTCACCCCTCCACTTT.

The V gene is TRBV14, the J gene TRBJ1-6; D call uncertain. Between the trimmed V and J ends, which lost 1 base and 7 bases, there was a span of 11 bases. The CDR3 runs 15 residues. Germline values: CDR1 SGHDN, CDR2 FVKESK. The CDR3 protein is CASSQVAGGNSPLHF. The CDR3 DNA is TGTGCCAGCAGCCAAGTTGCGGGCGGGAATTCACCCCTCCACTTT.

V gene TRBV19 combines with J gene TRBJ1-5, with D unresolved. This CDR3 is 17 amino acids long. The V end lost 5 bases, the J end lost 0 bases, and 17 bases lay between the germline ends. Germline CDR1 and CDR2: LNHDA and SQIVND (reference sequence). Here the CDR3 reads CASSGELWRYSNQPQHF. The CDR3 region has the DNA TGTGCCAGTAGTGGAGAGCTCTGGCGGTATAGCAATCAGCCCCAGCATTTT.

The chain joins TRBV27 to TRBJ2-2; TRBD1 agrees at 11 bases. Germline CDR1 reads MNHEY; CDR2 reads SMNVEV (reference sequence). J was trimmed by 4 bases and V by 5 bases; bases with no gene match: 6. The CDR3 is 16 amino acids. CDR3 amino acids: CASSILGTGGTGELFF. DNA of the CDR3: TGTGCCAGCAGTATCCTCGGGACAGGGGGCACCGGGGAGCTGTTTTTT.

This chain uses TRBV7-9 with TRBJ1-4; D call uncertain. CDR3 size: 15 residues. The V end was cut by 2 bases, the J end by 3 bases, with 10 bases between. Germline V lookup: CDR1 SEHNR, CDR2 FQNEAQ (reference sequence). The CDR3 DNA reads TGTGCCAGCAGCTTATCAGTCACAGCTAATGAAAAACTGTTTTTT. Translated: CASSLSVTANEKLFF.

The V call is TRBV7-2, the J call TRBJ2-3; 8 nucleotides line up with TRBD1. This CDR3 comprises 15 residues. V was pared by 5 bases and J by 4 bases, with 8 bases of the junction left unmatched. Germline V lookup: CDR1 SGHTA, CDR2 FQGNSA. The CDR3 protein is CASSPWTGRADTQYF. In DNA, the CDR3 is TGTGCCAGCAGCCCCTGGACAGGGCGGGCAGATACGCAGTATTTT.

This clone occurred once. V usage is TRBV19 and J usage is TRBJ1-5; D is ambiguous. The V and J ends lost 5 bases and 1 base respectively, with 12 bases between them. The germline gives CDR1 LNHDA, CDR2 SQIVND (reference sequence). This CDR3 spans 15 amino acids. The CDR3: CASSGGRMSNQPQHF. Written as DNA, the CDR3 is TGTGCCAGTAGTGGAGGTCGGATGAGCAATCAGCCCCAGCATTTT.

The CDR3 coding sequence is TGCGCCAGCAGCCAAGACCCCAACAGGGATAGCAATCAGCCCCAGCATTTT. This encodes CASSQDPNRDSNQPQHF. The rearrangement uses TRBV4-1 and TRBJ1-5, with D tentatively TRBD1 (6 bases). Looked up from germline, CDR1 is MGHRA and CDR2 is YSYEKL. This CDR3 comprises 17 residues. Trimming left V 0 bases short and J 0 bases short, with 12 bases between.

This clone was recorded once. The chain uses TRBV4-1 and TRBJ2-5; 11 bases fit TRBD2. V lost 0 bases and J lost 4; bases outside the gene matches: 7. Germline lookup yields CDR1 MGHRA and CDR2 YSYEKL. The CDR3 sequence is 17 residues long. CDR3 residues: CASSQERTSGLGETQYF. The CDR3 DNA sequence: TGCGCCAGCAGCCAAGAGAGGACTAGCGGGCTGGGAGAGACCCAGTACTTC.

The chain combines TRBV6-6 with TRBJ2-7; D gene uncertain. Trimming shortened V by 8 bases and J by 7 bases, and 21 bases separated the two germline ends. Germline CDR1 MNHNY, CDR2 SVGAGI (reference sequence). CDR3 length equals 14 residues. CDR3 DNA: TGTGCCAGCGGTCGGCGCGGTAGACTGTGGGAGCAGTACTTC. This codes for CASGRRGRLWEQYF.

V gene TRBV5-1 combines with J gene TRBJ1-1; 7 positions agree with TRBD1. V dropped 2 bases and J dropped 3; count of bases not matched to a gene: 10. Germline assignment: CDR1 SGHRS and CDR2 YFSETQ. The CDR3 spans 16 residues. The CDR3 DNA follows: TGCGCCAGCAGCTTATTAACAGGGGTTGGGGACACTGAAGCTTTCTTT. It encodes CASSLLTGVGDTEAFF.

The V and J genes are TRBV13 and TRBJ2-2; a possible D gene is TRBD2 (5 bases). Germline assignment: CDR1 PRHDT and CDR2 FYEKMQ (reference sequence). Between the trimmed V and J ends, which lost 1 base and 4 bases, there was a span of 10 bases. The CDR3 contains 15 residues. CDR3 sequence: CASSLDGRATGELFF. CDR3 bases: TGTGCCAGCAGCTTAGATGGGCGGGCCACCGGGGAGCTGTTTTTT.

The gene calls are TRBV2 and TRBJ1-2; no clear D. V was clipped by 7 bases and J by 8 bases, with 14 bases between them. CDR1 and CDR2 (germline): SNHLY, FYNNEI. The CDR3 totals 12 residues. Here the CDR3 reads CASMAVLGGYTF. As DNA, the CDR3 is TGTGCCAGCATGGCCGTACTAGGGGGCTACACCTTC.

The chain carries TRBV27 and TRBJ1-1; a weak D match, TRBD1 (5 bases). V lost 0 bases and J 7 bases, leaving 9 bases between the germline ends. The CDR3 extends over 13 amino acids. The germline gives CDR1 MNHEY, CDR2 SMNVEV (reference sequence). CDR3 residues: CASSLSGHLEAFF. The CDR3, as DNA: TGTGCCAGCAGTTTATCGGGGCACCTTGAAGCTTTCTTT.

The J gene is TRBJ2-7, the V gene TRBV5-4, with D possibly matching TRBD1 (6 bases). The CDR3 is 12 amino acids. Germline assignment: CDR1 SGHNT and CDR2 YYREEE (reference sequence). V gave up 4 bases and J gave up 5 bases, with 10 bases separating them. This chain's CDR3 is CASSPPGDEQYF. CDR3 bases: TGTGCCAGCAGCCCCCCAGGGGACGAGCAGTACTTC.

This chain connects TRBV19 to TRBJ2-1; TRBD2 matches 7 bases. V lost 5 bases and J lost 7; bases outside the gene matches: 8. Germline CDR1 and CDR2: LNHDA and SQIVND (reference sequence). There are 14 residues in the CDR3. The CDR3 spells CASSPGGRGNEQFF. As DNA, the CDR3 is TGTGCCAGTAGTCCGGGGGGACGGGGGAATGAGCAGTTCTTC.

The genes are TRBV18 and TRBJ1-1; D is unclear. The CDR3 is 13 amino acids. V lost 2 bases to trimming and J lost 1 base, with 5 bases between them. Germline V lookup: CDR1 KGHSH, CDR2 LQKENI. The chain's CDR3 is CASSPSQNTEAFF. DNA for the CDR3: TGTGCCAGCTCACCATCCCAGAACACTGAAGCTTTCTTT.

The chain is built from TRBV7-9 and TRBJ2-2; D is possibly TRBD2 (6 bases). CDR3 length: 11 residues. CDR1 and CDR2 (germline): SEHNR, FQNEAQ (reference sequence). V was cut by 8 bases and J by 6 bases, with 7 bases left in between. Written as DNA, the CDR3 is TGTGCCAGCGCGGGGTCCGGGGAGCTGTTTTTT. Its protein is CASAGSGELFF.

Note on this clone: In the same sample, other DNA sequences code for this CDR3. The V and J genes are TRBV5-1 and TRBJ2-3; tentatively, D is TRBD1 (6 bases). Trimming stripped 4 bases from V and 2 bases from J, with 11 bases between. This CDR3 comprises 14 residues. Germline lookup yields CDR1 SGHRS and CDR2 YFSETQ. The CDR3 DNA reads as TGCGCCAGCAGCCCATACAGGGACACAGATACGCAGTATTTT. As protein: CASSPYRDTDTQYF.

The chain combines TRBV5-6 with TRBJ1-2; 7 positions agree with TRBD1. The CDR3 is 15 amino acids. Losses at the gene ends were 2 bases for V and 8 bases for J; bases not matched to a gene: 12. The V gene's germline CDR1 is SGHDT and CDR2 YYEEEE. The CDR3: CASSFLGGGAGGYTF. The CDR3 region has the DNA TGTGCCAGCAGCTTTTTAGGAGGGGGCGCAGGAGGCTACACCTTC.

The chain joins TRBV6-5 to TRBJ1-5; D is uncertain. Germline V gives CDR1 MNHEY, CDR2 SVGAGI. V lost 9 bases and J 1 base, leaving 7 bases between the germline ends. The CDR3 spans 12 residues. CDR3 residues: CASVGSNQPQHF. DNA of the CDR3: TGTGCCAGTGTCGGGAGCAATCAGCCCCAGCATTTT.

The chain combines TRBV5-1 with TRBJ2-1; tentative D call: TRBD1 (5 bases). Germline CDR1 is SGHRS and CDR2 is YFSETQ. There are 13 residues in the CDR3. Trimming pared 4 bases from V and 5 bases from J, leaving 10 bases between. In DNA, the CDR3 is TGCGCCAGCAGCGAAGTGACAGACAATGAGCAGTTCTTC. This encodes CASSEVTDNEQFF.